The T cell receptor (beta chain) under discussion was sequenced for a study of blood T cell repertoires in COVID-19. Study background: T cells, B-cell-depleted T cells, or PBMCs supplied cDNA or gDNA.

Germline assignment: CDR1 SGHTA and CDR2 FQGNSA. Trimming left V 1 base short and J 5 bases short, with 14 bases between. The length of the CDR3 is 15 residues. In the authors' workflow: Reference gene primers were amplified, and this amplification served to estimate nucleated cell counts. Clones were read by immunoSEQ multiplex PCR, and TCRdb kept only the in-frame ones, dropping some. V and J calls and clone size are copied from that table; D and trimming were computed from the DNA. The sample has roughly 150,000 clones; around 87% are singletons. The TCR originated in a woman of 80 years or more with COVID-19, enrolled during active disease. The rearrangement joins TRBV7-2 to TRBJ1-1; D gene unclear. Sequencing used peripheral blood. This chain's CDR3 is CASSLEGASMTEAFF. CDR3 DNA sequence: TGTGCCAGCAGCTTAGAGGGAGCCTCGATGACTGAAGCTTTCTTT.